The T cell receptor (beta chain) described here comes from a study of spatial heterogeneity in lung cancer. Study at large: Alpha-chain sequences were consistently detected in smaller numbers than beta-chain sequences. A T cell module score from matched bulk RNA-seq correlated strongly with TCR transcript counts in tumor regions. A unique TCR and UMI combination showed up more than ten times in raw reads, on average.

Time point: sample taken at primary tumor resection. Untreated early-stage non-small cell lung cancer patients, over 55 in total, were the donors. This clonotype was picked up a small number of times. The antigen is not known. Broader study findings: Mutation counts in tumors were tracked by counts of expanded intratumoral alpha and beta TCRs.

Trimming removed 1 base from V and 0 bases from J, with 10 bases in between. This CDR3 contains 15 residues. Germline CDR1 and CDR2: DFQATT and SNEGSKA (reference sequence). TCRdb used MiXCR to reprocess the 5' RACE reads, holding one entry per CDR3 protein. The table shows more than 20,000 distinct CDR3 sequences, with more than 15% occurring only once. The origin of this receptor is a female donor with early-stage non-small cell lung cancer. The rearrangement joins TRBV20-1 to TRBJ2-4; the D gene could be TRBD1 or TRBD2 (5 bases each). Source: lung tumor tissue, taken at surgery. The CDR3 region is CSARGGPLAKNIQYF. CDR3 DNA sequence: TGCAGTGCTAGAGGGGGACCCCTAGCCAAAAACATTCAGTACTTC.